Presented here are 22 T cell receptor beta chains from one specimen sequenced in a study of T cell responses to AZD1222 COVID-19 vaccine (dated by TCRdb to the early 2020s). The time point label, as the study defines it: about 28 days (+/-7) after the second vaccine dose. The library was prepared using the immunoSEQ multiplex PCR assay. TCRdb obtained this table from immuneACCESS and retained in-frame rearrangements with V and J assigned. These tables miss some clones; where compared with another copy, unresolved V genes account for less than half of the shortfall, and the remainder is unexplained. The sample profile shows fewer than 150,000 clones; roughly 86% of them were found once. The ten largest clones add up to roughly 6.1% of the sample. The sample here was peripheral blood, taken 28 days after the second AZD1222 dose. These receptors came from an adult who received the AZD1222 COVID-19 vaccine.

The chain carries TRBV7-8 and TRBJ1-1, with 11 bases matching TRBD1. Germline-derived CDR1 and CDR2 are SGHVS and FQNEAQ. The CDR3 sequence is 18 residues long. With 3 bases clipped from V and 4 bases from J, the junction kept 13 bases outside the gene matches. CDR3 DNA: TGTGCCAGCAGCTTCGACTTAGCCCCCGGGACAGGGGGCACTGAAGCTTTCTTT. Its translation: CASSFDLAPGTGGTEAFF.

The chain combines TRBV6-5 with TRBJ2-3, with TRBD2 matching 7 bases. From germline, CDR1 is MNHEY and CDR2 SVGAGI. Trimming removed 5 bases from V and 4 bases from J; junction bases left unmatched: 3. This CDR3 is built from 13 residues. CDR3 amino acids: CASSLAGADTQYF. CDR3 sequence (DNA): TGTGCCAGCAGTCTGGCGGGGGCAGATACGCAGTATTTT.

The chain combines TRBV18 with TRBJ1-6; no firm D call. Germline assignment: CDR1 KGHSH and CDR2 LQKENI. Trimming removed 3 bases at V and 8 bases at J, with 8 bases between. The CDR3 is 13 amino acids. The CDR3 protein is CASSPGEDSPLHF. CDR3 DNA sequence: TGTGCCAGCTCACCCGGGGAGGATTCACCCCTCCACTTT.

The chain carries TRBV27 and TRBJ2-1; TRBD2 aligns across 8 bases. Germline CDR1 is MNHEY and CDR2 is SMNVEV (reference sequence). This CDR3 is 15 amino acids long. The V segment lost 9 bases and the J segment 7 bases; nucleotides outside the gene matches: 14. The CDR3 reads CASTKRESSGNEQFF. As DNA, the CDR3 is TGTGCCAGTACCAAGCGGGAGTCTTCAGGTAATGAGCAGTTCTTC.

This rearrangement joins TRBV7-3 to TRBJ1-1, with TRBD1 identical over 9 bases. The junction had 8 bases not matched to a gene; V was cut back by 5 bases and J by 7 bases. CDR3 size: 14 residues. The germline CDR1 and CDR2 sequences are SGHTA and FQGTGA. The CDR3 loop is CASSPTGGYGEAFF. The CDR3 DNA is TGTGCCAGCAGCCCGACAGGGGGGTATGGTGAAGCTTTCTTT. The full variable domain, in which reference TRBV7-3 and TRBJ1-1 provide the parts outside the CDR3, is GAGVSQTPSNKVTEKGKYVELRCDPISGHTALYWYRQSLGQGPEFLIYFQGTGAADDSGLPNDRFFAVRPEGSVSTLKIQRTERGDSAVYLCASSPTGGYGEAFFGQGTRLTVV.

The chain uses TRBV24-1 and TRBJ2-7, with 7 nucleotides matching TRBD1. With V trimmed by 3 bases and J by 3 bases, 1 base remained unmatched. Germline lookup yields CDR1 KGHDR and CDR2 SFDVKD. This CDR3 has 13 amino acids. In DNA, the CDR3 is TGTGCCACCAGTGATACAGGGGTCTACGAGCAGTACTTC. Translated, it gives CATSDTGVYEQYF.

The V and J genes are TRBV7-3 and TRBJ2-7; D is undetermined. The CDR3 has 14 amino acids. Trimming stripped 1 base from V and 1 base from J, with 8 bases between. Per germline, CDR1 SGHTA and CDR2 FQGTGA. CDR3 coding DNA: TGTGCCAGCAGCTTAAACCCCCTTTCCTACGAGCAGTACTTC. Amino acid sequence: CASSLNPLSYEQYF.

Written as DNA, the CDR3 is TGCAGCGTTGAAGGTATTGCCGGGACTAGCGGGAGTCGCAGCGATACGCAGTATTTT. This translates into CSVEGIAGTSGSRSDTQYF. V usage is TRBV29-1 and J usage is TRBJ2-3, with 14 bases lining up with TRBD2. The germline gives CDR1 SQVTM, CDR2 ANQGSEA. This CDR3 is 19 amino acids long. V lost 1 base, J lost 6 bases, and 15 bases stayed unmatched.

The chain links TRBV19 to TRBJ1-2; the D gene is possibly TRBD1 (6 bases). This CDR3 spans 15 amino acids. Germline lookup yields CDR1 LNHDA and CDR2 SQIVND (reference sequence). V dropped 6 bases and J dropped 4 bases, with 18 bases sitting between them. The chain's CDR3 is CASRRPGGEFYGYTF. The DNA of the CDR3 is TGTGCCAGTAGAAGGCCGGGGGGCGAATTCTATGGCTACACCTTC.

On this clone: Germline is not matched at one junction end, which may reflect a read error. This chain links TRBV3-1 (or the pseudogene TRBV3-2) with TRBJ1-2; D is possibly TRBD1 (6 bases). CDR3 length: 13 amino acids. The V gene's germline CDR1 is LGHDT and CDR2 YNNKEL (reference sequence). The CDR3 region is CASNQGGYYGYTF. CDR3 sequence (DNA): TGTGCCAGCAACCAAGGGGGGTACTATGGCTACACCTTC.

The chain carries TRBV3-1 (or the pseudogene TRBV3-2) and TRBJ2-1; TRBD2 matches at 7 bases. The germline V gene has CDR1 LGHDT and CDR2 YNNKEL (reference sequence). The ends lost 5 bases at V and 9 bases at J; junction bases unmatched: 1. The CDR3 extends over 11 amino acids. In DNA form, the CDR3 reads TGTGCCAGCAGCTGGGGGGGTGAGCAGTTCTTC. Translation gives CASSWGGEQFF.

The J gene is TRBJ2-5, the V gene TRBV7-8, with 8 bases fitting TRBD2. This CDR3 is built from 17 residues. V lost 5 bases to trimming and J lost 0 bases; unmatched junction nucleotides: 11. Per the germline V gene, CDR1 is SGHVS and CDR2 is FQNEAQ. This chain's CDR3 is CASSPPTSEFYQETQYF. The CDR3 nucleotides read TGTGCCAGCAGCCCCCCGACTAGCGAGTTCTACCAAGAGACCCAGTACTTC.

The V call is TRBV7-2, the J call TRBJ2-3; tentative D call: TRBD1 (5 bases). The V end lost 3 bases, the J end lost 6 bases, and 10 bases lay between the germline ends. The CDR3 runs 13 residues. Per germline, CDR1 SGHTA and CDR2 FQGNSA. CDR3 sequence (DNA): TGTGCCAGCAGCTTGTCTGCAGGGGATACGCAGTATTTT. It codes for CASSLSAGDTQYF.

CDR3 sequence: CASSSQGAGFTEAFF. The CDR3 DNA reads as TGTGCCAGCTCATCACAGGGGGCTGGTTTCACTGAAGCTTTCTTT. This sequence joins TRBV7-9 and TRBJ1-1, with 9 bases identical to TRBD1. Germline V lookup: CDR1 SEHNR, CDR2 FQNEAQ (reference sequence). The CDR3 sequence is 15 residues long. Losses at the gene ends were 8 bases for V and 4 bases for J; bases not matched to a gene: 11.

The rearrangement joins TRBV13 to TRBJ1-2; 8 bases are shared with TRBD1. Losses at the gene ends were 2 bases for V and 7 bases for J; bases not matched to a gene: 6. CDR3 length: 14 residues. Per the germline V gene, CDR1 is PRHDT and CDR2 is FYEKMQ (reference sequence). The CDR3 nucleotides are TGTGCCAGCAGCTTAAAACAGGGGGTTGGTGGCTACACCTTC. The encoded protein is CASSLKQGVGGYTF.

This clone showed up just a few times. This rearrangement joins TRBV12-3 or TRBV12-4 to TRBJ1-1, with D tentatively TRBD1 (5 bases). The CDR3 consists of 12 residues. V lost 5 bases and J lost 7, with 11 bases in between. The CDR3 nucleotides are TGTGCCAGCAGTCTTCGGACAAGTGAAGCTTTCTTT. Its protein is CASSLRTSEAFF.

This sequence joins TRBV19 and TRBJ2-7, with 8 bases matching TRBD2. V gave up 6 bases and J gave up 2 bases; unmatched junction bases: 9. Germline assignment: CDR1 LNHDA and CDR2 SQIVND (reference sequence). This CDR3 comprises 15 residues. DNA for the CDR3: TGTGCCAGTAGGCAAAGCGGGAGCGAGGCCTACGAGCAGTACTTC. Translation gives CASRQSGSEAYEQYF.

The V call is TRBV6-5, the J call TRBJ1-2; D uncertain. CDR1 and CDR2 from the germline V gene are MNHEY and SVGAGI. The CDR3 covers 14 residues. The V gene lost 0 bases and the J gene lost 6 bases, with 11 bases spanning the gap. The CDR3 nucleotides are TGTGCCAGCAGTTACTCGAGGGCGCGGGATGGCTACACCTTC. It codes for CASSYSRARDGYTF.

This clone appeared once. V and J are TRBV10-3 and TRBJ1-5; 7 positions match TRBD1. Trimming cost V 4 bases and J 3 bases; bases outside gene matches: 3. This CDR3 is built from 14 residues. The germline V gene encodes CDR1 ENHRY and CDR2 SYGVKD. Written as DNA, the CDR3 is TGTGCCATCAGTGCGACAGGGAACAATCAGCCCCAGCATTTT. As protein: CAISATGNNQPQHF.

Only one count was recorded for this clone. This chain links TRBV5-4 with TRBJ1-2, with 7 bases matching TRBD1. CDR3 size: 14 residues. Germline-derived CDR1 and CDR2 are SGHNT and YYREEE (reference sequence). Trimming cost V 1 base and J 3 bases; bases outside gene matches: 3. The chain's CDR3 is CASSLWQGDYGYTF. CDR3 coding DNA: TGTGCCAGCAGCTTGTGGCAGGGGGACTATGGCTACACCTTC.

The chain is built from TRBV29-1 and TRBJ1-4; no firm D call. CDR1 and CDR2 from the germline V gene are SQVTM and ANQGSEA. V lost 4 bases and J 4 bases, leaving 16 bases between the germline ends. This CDR3 contains 15 residues. DNA of the CDR3: TGCAGCGTTGTCGGTCCGGCCGGCGATAATGAAAAACTGTTTTTT. It is translated as CSVVGPAGDNEKLFF.

As DNA, the CDR3 is TGTGCCAGCAGCCAAGAGACCAGCGGGGGCACAGATACGCAGTATTTT. Its protein is CASSQETSGGTDTQYF. The chain uses TRBV4-2 and TRBJ2-3; TRBD2 agrees at 7 bases. CDR1 LGHNA and CDR2 YNFKEQ come from the germline V gene. The CDR3 sequence is 16 residues long. The V segment lost 0 bases and the J segment 1 base; nucleotides outside the gene matches: 4.